This T cell receptor (beta chain) was sequenced during a study of cytomegalovirus exposure and HLA in healthy donors. Findings of the study overall: Altogether, 150 to 200 TCR beta chains were recorded as cytomegalovirus-associated.

The CDR3 runs to 14 residues. Germline CDR1 and CDR2: MRHNA and SNTAGT. The J segment lost 5 bases and the V segment lost 3 bases, leaving 0 bases of the junction unmatched. On this clone itself: Its cognate antigen is unknown.

Primers: 60 Vbeta forward and 13 Jbeta reverse. Assay used: immunoSEQ multiplex PCR; TCRdb lists only in-frame clones, some missing. Of about 21,000 clones in the sample, 65% to 85% were seen once. Material: PBMCs. V gene TRBV6-4 combines with J gene TRBJ2-7, with TRBD2 matching over 14 bases. The origin of this receptor is a man between 60 and 75 years old in good health and CMV-seronegative. The CDR3 DNA is TGTGCCAGCAGTGAGGGACTAGCGGGAGACGAGCAGTACTTC. This translates into CASSEGLAGDEQYF.